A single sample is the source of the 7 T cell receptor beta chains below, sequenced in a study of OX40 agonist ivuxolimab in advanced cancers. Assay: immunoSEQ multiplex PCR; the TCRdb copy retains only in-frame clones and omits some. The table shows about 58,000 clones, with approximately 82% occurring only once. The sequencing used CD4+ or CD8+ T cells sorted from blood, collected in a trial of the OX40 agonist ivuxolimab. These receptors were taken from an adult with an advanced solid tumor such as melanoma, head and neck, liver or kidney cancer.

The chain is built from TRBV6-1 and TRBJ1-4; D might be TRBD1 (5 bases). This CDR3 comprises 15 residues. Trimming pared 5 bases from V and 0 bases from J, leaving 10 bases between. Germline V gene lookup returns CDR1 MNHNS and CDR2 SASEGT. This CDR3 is CASSSGPATNEKLFF. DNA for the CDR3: TGTGCCAGCAGTTCGGGACCGGCAACTAATGAAAAACTGTTTTTT.

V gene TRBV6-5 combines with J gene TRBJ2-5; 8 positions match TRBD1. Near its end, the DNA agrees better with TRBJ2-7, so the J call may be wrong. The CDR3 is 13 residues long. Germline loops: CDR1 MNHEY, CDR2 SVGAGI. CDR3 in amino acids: CASSYSRGREQYF. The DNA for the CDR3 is TGTGCCAGCAGTTACTCCAGGGGGCGCGAGCAGTACTTC.

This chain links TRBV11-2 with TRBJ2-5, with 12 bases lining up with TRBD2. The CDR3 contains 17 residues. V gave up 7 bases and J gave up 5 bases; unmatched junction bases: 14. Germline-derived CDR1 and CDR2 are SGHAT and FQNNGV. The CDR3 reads CASTGGTSGRARETQYF. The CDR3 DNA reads TGTGCCAGCACCGGGGGGACTAGCGGGCGGGCCCGGGAGACCCAGTACTTC.

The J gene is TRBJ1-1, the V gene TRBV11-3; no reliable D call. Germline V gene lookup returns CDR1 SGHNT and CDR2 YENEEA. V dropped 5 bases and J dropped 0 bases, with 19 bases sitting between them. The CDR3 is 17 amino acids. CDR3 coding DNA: TGTGCCAGCAGCAAAAGGTCACCACAGACCATGAACACTGAAGCTTTCTTT. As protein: CASSKRSPQTMNTEAFF.

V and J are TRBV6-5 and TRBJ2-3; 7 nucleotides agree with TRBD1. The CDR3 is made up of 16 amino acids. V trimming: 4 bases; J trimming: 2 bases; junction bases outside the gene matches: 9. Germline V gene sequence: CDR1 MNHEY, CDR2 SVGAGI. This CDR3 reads CASSSSRQGITDTQYF. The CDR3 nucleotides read TGTGCCAGCAGTTCCTCCAGACAGGGTATCACAGATACGCAGTATTTT.

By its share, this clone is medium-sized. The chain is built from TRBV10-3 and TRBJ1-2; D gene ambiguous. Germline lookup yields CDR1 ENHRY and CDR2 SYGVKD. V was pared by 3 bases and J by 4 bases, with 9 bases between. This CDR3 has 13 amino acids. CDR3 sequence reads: CAISEGVFYGYTF. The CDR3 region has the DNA TGTGCCATCAGTGAAGGCGTTTTCTATGGCTACACCTTC.

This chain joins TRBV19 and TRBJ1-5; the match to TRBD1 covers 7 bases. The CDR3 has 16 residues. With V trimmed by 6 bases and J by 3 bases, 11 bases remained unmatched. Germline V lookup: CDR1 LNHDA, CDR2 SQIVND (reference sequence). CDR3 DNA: TGTGCCAGTAGGTTGGGACAGATAAAATTCAATCAGCCCCAGCATTTT. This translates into CASRLGQIKFNQPQHF.